Below, 20 T cell receptor beta chains from the same sample are listed, as sequenced in a study of T cell responses to AZD1222 COVID-19 vaccine (dated by TCRdb to 2020 to 2022). Library prep was done by the immunoSEQ multiplex PCR assay. TCRdb provides this immuneACCESS table in a form limited to in-frame rearrangements. Some clones are lacking; in checked studies, under half of them reflect an unresolved V gene, and why the rest are absent is not known. This sample is represented by some 180,000 clones; over 80% of them were singletons. Of the sample, about 9.4% falls within the top ten clones. The time point tag for this specimen amounts to: baseline before first vaccination. Sequencing was performed on peripheral blood, taken on day 0 of AZD1222 vaccination. The origin of the receptors is an adult in good health.

This clone has just a few counts. The rearrangement joins TRBV4-2 to TRBJ1-5; 8 nucleotides align to TRBD1. CDR1 LGHNA and CDR2 YNFKEQ come from the germline V gene. This CDR3 spans 15 amino acids. With V trimmed by 4 bases and J by 6 bases, 8 bases remained unmatched. In DNA form, the CDR3 reads TGTGCCAGCAGCCTGGACAGGGAGGGCCGTCAGCCCCAGCATTTT. The encoded protein is CASSLDREGRQPQHF.

This clone occurred once. CDR3 region: CASSFRGGPSYEQYV. CDR3 nucleotide sequence: TGTGCCAGCAGTTTTCGAGGGGGACCCAGCTACGAGCAGTACGTC. The J gene is TRBJ2-7, the V gene TRBV27, with a weak D call TRBD1 (6 bases). V lost 3 bases, J lost 3 bases, and 15 bases lay in between. This CDR3 has 15 residues. Germline lookup yields CDR1 MNHEY and CDR2 SMNVEV (reference sequence).

In this sample, this clone turned up once. This sequence joins TRBV7-9 and TRBJ2-2; TRBD1 matches 7 bases. The CDR3 length is 17 residues. Trimming cost V 1 base and J 3 bases; bases outside gene matches: 8. CDR1 and CDR2 (germline): SEHNR, FQNEAQ (reference sequence). The CDR3 DNA follows: TGTGCCAGCAGCTTAGGGGCAGGGGGTACCCACACCGGGGAGCTGTTTTTT. Protein: CASSLGAGGTHTGELFF.

The chain recombines TRBV30 with TRBJ2-3; 8 nucleotides align to TRBD1. V was clipped by 2 bases and J by 6 bases; unmatched bases: 7. This CDR3 contains 14 residues. Germline loops: CDR1 GTSNPN, CDR2 SVGIG (reference sequence). CDR3 sequence reads: CAWSTGGSGDTQYF. The CDR3 DNA sequence: TGTGCCTGGAGTACAGGGGGAAGTGGGGATACGCAGTATTTT.

This chain links TRBV19 with TRBJ1-2; possible D gene TRBD1, 5 bases. Between the trimmed V and J ends, which lost 1 base and 4 bases, there was a span of 16 bases. CDR1 is LNHDA and CDR2 is SQIVND in the germline V gene (reference sequence). CDR3 length equals 16 residues. Written as DNA, the CDR3 is TGTGCCAGTAGTATAGTGATGGGGCGCCCGATCTATGGCTACACCTTC. As protein: CASSIVMGRPIYGYTF. Complete variable domain (other parts from reference TRBV19 and TRBJ1-2): DGGITQSPKYLFRKEGQNVTLSCEQNLNHDAMYWYRQDPGQGLRLIYYSQIVNDFQKGDIAEGYSVSREKKESFPLTVTSAQKNPTAFYLCASSIVMGRPIYGYTFGSGTRLTVV.

This clone was recorded only once. This chain links TRBV18 with TRBJ1-1; 8 bases match TRBD1. The V segment lost 3 bases and the J segment 1 base; nucleotides outside the gene matches: 7. The CDR3 totals 16 residues. CDR1 is KGHSH, CDR2 LQKENI, per germline. The CDR3 reads CASSPARQGTNTEAFF. The CDR3 DNA is TGTGCCAGCTCACCCGCCAGACAGGGGACGAACACTGAAGCTTTCTTT.

This chain links TRBV11-2 with TRBJ2-3; no firm D call. The CDR3 runs 14 residues. Looked up from germline, CDR1 is SGHAT and CDR2 is FQNNGV. Deletions cut 2 bases from V and 0 bases from J, with 6 bases between. CDR3 bases: TGTGCCAGCAGCTTATTGCGAAGCACAGATACGCAGTATTTT. Protein: CASSLLRSTDTQYF.

V and J are TRBV5-6 and TRBJ1-1; 8 nucleotides match TRBD1. The V and J ends lost 4 bases and 1 base, in that order; junction bases with no gene match: 3. The CDR3 extends over 14 amino acids. The germline V gene has CDR1 SGHDT and CDR2 YYEEEE. The CDR3 loop is CASSVGQGNTEAFF. CDR3 DNA sequence: TGTGCCAGCAGCGTCGGACAGGGGAACACTGAAGCTTTCTTT.

This chain connects TRBV6-5 to TRBJ2-7, with 12 bases matching TRBD2. The CDR3 consists of 15 residues. Trimming removed 7 bases from V and 0 bases from J; junction bases left unmatched: 4. In germline, CDR1 is MNHEY, CDR2 SVGAGI. As DNA, the CDR3 is TGTGCCAGCACCACACTAGCGGGAGGCTCCTACGAGCAGTACTTC. Its translation: CASTTLAGGSYEQYF.

The rearrangement joins TRBV5-4 to TRBJ1-1; no firm D call. The CDR3 consists of 15 residues. From germline, CDR1 is SGHNT and CDR2 YYREEE (reference sequence). Trimming removed 2 bases from V and 1 base from J, with 12 bases in between. The CDR3: CASSFYQAPNTEAFF. The DNA of the CDR3 is TGTGCCAGCAGCTTCTATCAGGCGCCGAACACTGAAGCTTTCTTT.

The chain combines TRBV6-1 with TRBJ2-7; D gene ambiguous. This CDR3 spans 14 amino acids. V lost 3 bases to trimming and J lost 4 bases, with 13 bases between them. The germline gives CDR1 MNHNS, CDR2 SASEGT. DNA for the CDR3: TGTGCCAGCAGTGAGTCCAGCAGACCATACGAGCAGTACTTC. Protein sequence: CASSESSRPYEQYF.

The chain links TRBV9 to TRBJ1-1; D might be TRBD1 (5 bases). V lost 0 bases, J lost 4 bases, and 16 bases lay in between. The CDR3 is 16 residues long. The germline CDR1 and CDR2 sequences are SGDLS and YYNGEE. CDR3 amino acids: CASSVGLEGFGTEAFF. The CDR3 DNA follows: TGTGCCAGCAGCGTAGGGTTGGAGGGGTTCGGCACTGAAGCTTTCTTT.

CDR3 region: CASNAPGYGEQFF. The CDR3 nucleotides are TGTGCCAGTAACGCACCAGGGTACGGCGAGCAGTTCTTC. The chain links TRBV19 to TRBJ2-1; D may be TRBD1 (5 bases). Looked up from germline, CDR1 is LNHDA and CDR2 is SQIVND (reference sequence). The CDR3 runs to 13 residues. V was pared by 7 bases and J by 10 bases, with 17 bases between.

With respect to this clone: Other nucleotide sequences in the sample specify the same CDR3. The gene calls are TRBV24-1 and TRBJ2-2; D uncertain. Germline V lookup: CDR1 KGHDR, CDR2 SFDVKD. The CDR3 contains 13 residues. The V end was cut by 1 base, the J end by 2 bases, with 1 base between. In DNA form, the CDR3 reads TGTGCCACCAGTGATTTCAACACCGGGGAGCTGTTTTTT. It codes for CATSDFNTGELFF.

V gene TRBV19 combines with J gene TRBJ1-1, with no clear D. The length of the CDR3 is 14 residues. V was pared by 10 bases and J by 2 bases, with 17 bases between. The germline gives CDR1 LNHDA, CDR2 SQIVND (reference sequence). CDR3 region: CATKRAEVNTEAFF. Here the CDR3 DNA reads TGTGCCACCAAGAGGGCAGAAGTAAACACTGAAGCTTTCTTT.

V is TRBV7-9 and J is TRBJ1-1, with D tentatively TRBD1 (5 bases). The germline V gene encodes CDR1 SEHNR and CDR2 FQNEAQ (reference sequence). V lost 3 bases to trimming and J lost 4 bases, with 21 bases between them. The CDR3 extends over 17 amino acids. The CDR3, as DNA: TGTGCCAGCAGCTTTAGCGGGGGTTTAAGTTTGGGCACTGAAGCTTTCTTT. Protein: CASSFSGGLSLGTEAFF.

The CDR3: CASSPGTGLQETQYF. CDR3 nucleotides: TGCGCCAGCAGCCCTGGGACAGGCCTTCAAGAGACCCAGTACTTC. This chain joins TRBV4-1 and TRBJ2-5; 8 positions match TRBD1. The CDR3 totals 15 residues. Trimming took 4 bases from V and 2 from J; bases not matched to a gene: 6. CDR1 is MGHRA and CDR2 is YSYEKL in the germline V gene.

The chain combines TRBV19 with TRBJ2-7, with TRBD2 identical over 8 bases. Trimming at V came to 2 bases and at J to 3 bases, leaving 18 bases not matched to a gene. Germline-derived CDR1 and CDR2 are LNHDA and SQIVND (reference sequence). The CDR3 runs to 19 residues. CDR3 sequence (DNA): TGTGCCAGTAGTATATTTGGAAGCGGGAGCACCCCCGCTTTCTACGAGCAGTACTTC. Encoded protein: CASSIFGSGSTPAFYEQYF.

The gene calls are TRBV5-1 and TRBJ2-7, with 7 bases fitting TRBD2. The ends lost 4 bases at V and 3 bases at J; junction bases unmatched: 10. The CDR3 is 15 residues long. Germline V gene lookup returns CDR1 SGHRS and CDR2 YFSETQ. CDR3 sequence (DNA): TGCGCCAGCAGCCCCACCGGGGGGACTTTCTACGAGCAGTACTTC. Translated: CASSPTGGTFYEQYF.

The chain is built from TRBV20-1 and TRBJ1-2; the D is unclear. V lost 5 bases and J 5 bases, leaving 9 bases between the germline ends. The CDR3 is made up of 11 amino acids. Germline CDR1 is DFQATT and CDR2 is SNEGSKA (reference sequence). The CDR3 loop is CSAPDMYGYTF. The DNA for the CDR3 is TGCAGTGCTCCCGACATGTATGGCTACACCTTC.